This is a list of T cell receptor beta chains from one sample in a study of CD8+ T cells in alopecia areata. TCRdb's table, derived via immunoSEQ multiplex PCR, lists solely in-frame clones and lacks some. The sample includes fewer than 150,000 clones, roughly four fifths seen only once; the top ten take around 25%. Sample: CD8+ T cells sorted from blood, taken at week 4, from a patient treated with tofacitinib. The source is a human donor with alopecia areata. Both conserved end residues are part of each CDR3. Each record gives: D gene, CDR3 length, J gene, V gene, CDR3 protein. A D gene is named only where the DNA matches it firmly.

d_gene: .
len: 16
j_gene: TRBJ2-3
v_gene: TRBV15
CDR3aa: CATSTWPTGDTDTQYF

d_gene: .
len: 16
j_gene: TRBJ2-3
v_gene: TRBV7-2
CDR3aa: CASSLSSYDGADTQYF

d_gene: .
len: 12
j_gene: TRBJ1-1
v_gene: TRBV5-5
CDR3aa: CASSQGVTEAFF

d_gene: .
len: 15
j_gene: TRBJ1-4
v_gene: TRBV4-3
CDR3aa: CASSQDSPGREKLFF

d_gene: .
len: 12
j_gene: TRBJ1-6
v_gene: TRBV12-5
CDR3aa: CASGLASSPLHF

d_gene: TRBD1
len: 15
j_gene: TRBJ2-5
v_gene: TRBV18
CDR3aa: CASSRRDREQETQYF

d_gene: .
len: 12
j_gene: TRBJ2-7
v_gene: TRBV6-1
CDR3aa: CASSEGTEEQYF

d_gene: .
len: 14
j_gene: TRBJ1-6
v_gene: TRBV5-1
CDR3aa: CASSFTGLESPLHF

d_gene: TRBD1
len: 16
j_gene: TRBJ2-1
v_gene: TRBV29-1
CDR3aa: CSVEGGLGQGDHEQFF

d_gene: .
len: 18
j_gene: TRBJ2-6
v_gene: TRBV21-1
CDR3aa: CASSARQAESSGANVLTF

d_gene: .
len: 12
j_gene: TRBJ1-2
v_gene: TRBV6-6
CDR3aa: CASSNRDYGYTF

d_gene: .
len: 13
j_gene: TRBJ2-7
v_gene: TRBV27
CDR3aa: CASSFSGEYEQYF

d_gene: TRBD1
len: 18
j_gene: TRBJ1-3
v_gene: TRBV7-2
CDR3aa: CASSEEEDRAYSGNTIYF

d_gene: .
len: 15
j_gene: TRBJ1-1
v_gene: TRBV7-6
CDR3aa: CASSLRGGANTEAFF

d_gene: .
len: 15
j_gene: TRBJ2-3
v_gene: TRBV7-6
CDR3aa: CASSLAGRGTDTQYF

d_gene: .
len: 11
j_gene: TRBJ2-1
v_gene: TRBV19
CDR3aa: CASRARNEQFF

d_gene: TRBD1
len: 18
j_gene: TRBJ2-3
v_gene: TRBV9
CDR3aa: CASSVEETGGFGTDTQYF

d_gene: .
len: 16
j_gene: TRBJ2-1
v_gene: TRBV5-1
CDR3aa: CASSIGDGGGPNEQFF

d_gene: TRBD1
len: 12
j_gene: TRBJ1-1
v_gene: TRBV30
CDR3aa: CAGDRGDTEAFF

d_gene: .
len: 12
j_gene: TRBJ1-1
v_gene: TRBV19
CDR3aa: CASRELNTEAFF

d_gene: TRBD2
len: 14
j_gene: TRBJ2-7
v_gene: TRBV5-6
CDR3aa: CASSLGLAVYEQYF

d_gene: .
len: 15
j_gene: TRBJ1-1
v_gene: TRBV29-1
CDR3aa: CSVRPQGGVRTEAFF

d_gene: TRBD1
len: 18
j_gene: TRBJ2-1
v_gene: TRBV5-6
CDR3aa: CASSSWQKGQAPGSQQFF